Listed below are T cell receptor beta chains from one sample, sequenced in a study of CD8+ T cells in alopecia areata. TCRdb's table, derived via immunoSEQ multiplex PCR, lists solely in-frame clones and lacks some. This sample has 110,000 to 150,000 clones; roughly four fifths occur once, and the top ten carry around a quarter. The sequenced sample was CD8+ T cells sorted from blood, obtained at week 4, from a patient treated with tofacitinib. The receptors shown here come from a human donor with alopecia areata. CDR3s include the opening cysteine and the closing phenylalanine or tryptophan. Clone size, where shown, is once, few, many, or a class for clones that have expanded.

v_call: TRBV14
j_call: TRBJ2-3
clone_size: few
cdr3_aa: CASSLLIWGSTDTQYF

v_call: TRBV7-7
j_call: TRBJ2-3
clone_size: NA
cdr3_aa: CASSRDTDTDTQYF

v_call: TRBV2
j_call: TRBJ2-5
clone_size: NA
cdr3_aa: CASSLGLAASETQYF

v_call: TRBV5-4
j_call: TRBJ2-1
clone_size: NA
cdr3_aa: CASSFQGNEQFF

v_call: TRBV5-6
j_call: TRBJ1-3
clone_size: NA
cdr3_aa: CASSWGDSRNTIYF

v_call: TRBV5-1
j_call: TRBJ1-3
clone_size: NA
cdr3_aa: CASSRDISGNTIYF

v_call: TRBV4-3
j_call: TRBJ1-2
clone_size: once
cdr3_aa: CASSRGQGRTNYGYTF

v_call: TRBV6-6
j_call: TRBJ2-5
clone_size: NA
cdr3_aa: CASSYVTGETQYF

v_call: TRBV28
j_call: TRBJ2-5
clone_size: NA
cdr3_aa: CASSPTGQETQYF

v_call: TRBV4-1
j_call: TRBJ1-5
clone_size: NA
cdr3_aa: CASSPTTGVNQPQHF

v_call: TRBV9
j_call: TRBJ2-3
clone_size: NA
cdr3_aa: CASCVTGGDTQYF

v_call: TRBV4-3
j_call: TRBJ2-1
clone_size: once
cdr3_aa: CASSLSGQGNYNEQFF

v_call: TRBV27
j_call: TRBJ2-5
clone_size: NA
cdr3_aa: CASSPRPAEGTQETQYF

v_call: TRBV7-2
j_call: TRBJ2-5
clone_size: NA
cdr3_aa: CASSLVGDRDLQQETQYF

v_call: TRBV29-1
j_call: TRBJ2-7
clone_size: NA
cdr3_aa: CSVEIRGQPGDEQYF

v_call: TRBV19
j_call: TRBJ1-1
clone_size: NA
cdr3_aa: CASLAPGVNTEAFF

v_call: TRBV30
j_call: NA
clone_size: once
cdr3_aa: CAWSGDRVEQYF

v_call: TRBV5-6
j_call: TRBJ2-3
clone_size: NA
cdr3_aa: CASSLELAGGTDTQYF

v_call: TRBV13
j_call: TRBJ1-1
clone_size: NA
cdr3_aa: CASSLAQGNTEAFF

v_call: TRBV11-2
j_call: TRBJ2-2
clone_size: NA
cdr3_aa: CASSLPGQDTGELFF

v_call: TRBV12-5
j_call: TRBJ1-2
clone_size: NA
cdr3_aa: CASGLGTGGYPRGYTF

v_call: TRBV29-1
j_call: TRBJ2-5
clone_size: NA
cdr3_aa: CSVESGEGQETQYF

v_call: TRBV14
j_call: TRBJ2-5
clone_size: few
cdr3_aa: CASSPGLFDVETQYF

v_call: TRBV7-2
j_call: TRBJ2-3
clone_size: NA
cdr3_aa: CASSLRLSGGTDTQYF

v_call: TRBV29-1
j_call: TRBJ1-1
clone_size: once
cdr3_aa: CSVTGGTEAFF

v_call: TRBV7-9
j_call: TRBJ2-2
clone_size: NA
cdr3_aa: CASSTGATGELFF

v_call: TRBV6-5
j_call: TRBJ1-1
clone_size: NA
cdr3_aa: CASSSNPGQGTFF

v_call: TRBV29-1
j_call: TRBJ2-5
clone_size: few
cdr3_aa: CSVEVGEETQYF

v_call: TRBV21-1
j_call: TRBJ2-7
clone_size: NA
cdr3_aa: CASSTYEQYF

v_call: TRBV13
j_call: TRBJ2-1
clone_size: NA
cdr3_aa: CASDRLAYRDEQFF

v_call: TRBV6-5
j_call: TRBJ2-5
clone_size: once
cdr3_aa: CASSYGTGKETQYF

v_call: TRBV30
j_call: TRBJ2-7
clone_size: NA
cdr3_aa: CAWSLWGSYEQYF

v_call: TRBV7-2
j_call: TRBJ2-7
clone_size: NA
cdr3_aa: CASSFGTDYYEQYF

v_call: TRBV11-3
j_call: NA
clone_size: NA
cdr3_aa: CASSFGGGDEQYF

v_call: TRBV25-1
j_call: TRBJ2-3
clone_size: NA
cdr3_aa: CASSLWDRDTDTQYF

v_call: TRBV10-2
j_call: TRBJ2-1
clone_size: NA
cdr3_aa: CASSEAWLSYNEQFF

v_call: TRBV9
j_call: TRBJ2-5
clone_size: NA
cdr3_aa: CASSPEVTGTRAETQYF

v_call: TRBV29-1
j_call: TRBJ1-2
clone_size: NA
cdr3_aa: CSVERTGETYGYTF

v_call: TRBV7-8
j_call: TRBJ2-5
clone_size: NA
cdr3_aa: CASSLGVQETQYF

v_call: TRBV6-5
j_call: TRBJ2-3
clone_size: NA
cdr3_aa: CASSSSSLGADTQYF